Detailed here is one T cell receptor (beta chain). What this receptor recognizes is not known. Base qualities were left out, and no much larger clone turns up one base away. The record originates from a study of vaccination effects on CD4 cells after COVID-19 (dated by TCRdb to 2022 to 2024). For the study in its entirety: Post-vaccine samples across the study were collected a median of 72 days after the second dose, with a range of 14 to 241. Altogether, around 11 COVID-19 convalescent patients and a handful of SARS-CoV-2-naive healthy vaccine recipients made up the full study. In both COVID-19 convalescent patients and infection-naive vaccine recipients, the study compared SARS-CoV-2 spike-specific CD4+ TCR repertoires from before mRNA vaccination with those from after it. The Oncomine TCR Beta short-read assay on an Illumina iSeq 100 was used to sequence cultures from other donors in the study. The research as a whole found: In healthy vaccine recipients, vaccine-induced clones were almost all SARS-CoV-2 mono-reactive, with only 1 of 255 cross-reactive with common cold coronaviruses. The study was limited by a small number of convalescent patients, and early post-infection timepoints were lacking. Marked clonal contraction was observed in both infection-induced and vaccine-induced clones at late post-vaccination timepoints, consistent with waning T cell responses.

The ViraFEST assay stimulated PBMC with viral peptide pools and then used TCR sequencing to identify antigen-specific CD4+ T cell clonotypes by expansion. After roughly 11 days of culture, CD4+ T cells were isolated with the EasySep CD4+ T cell isolation kit. Two doses of either the BNT162b2 or the mRNA-1273 mRNA SARS-CoV-2 vaccine were administered to participants. None of the healthy vaccine recipients had a prior SARS-CoV-2 infection, which was confirmed by nucleocapsid antibody tests that came back negative both before and after vaccination. About 2 million PBMC per well were cultured in IMDM with around 5.3% human AB serum, 10 IU/ml IL-2 and gentamicin, plus 10 ug/ml peptides. Half of the culture medium was replaced with fresh IL-2-containing medium on days 3 and 7. Each peptide stimulation condition was cultured in triplicate wells unless otherwise noted. Using Ficoll-Paque Plus gradient centrifugation, PBMC were separated from whole blood and then either used fresh or cryopreserved at -140C. Overlapping peptide pools spanned the spike proteins of SARS-CoV-2 and the common cold coronaviruses HCoV-NL63, HCoV-OC43 and HCoV-229E. The QIAamp micro DNA kit was used to extract genomic DNA from the cultured CD4+ T cells.

The library was generated by the immunoSEQ multiplex PCR assay. DNA from the cultured and isolated CD4+ T cells underwent TCR beta CDR3 sequencing. Per the original workflow: Non-productive TCR sequences were discarded, and reads were trimmed to the CDR3 region, with only CDR3s of 7 or more amino acids retained. Antigen-specific clonotypes were identified with the MANAFEST web app by comparing expansion in peptide wells against reference cultures. For clones to be considered positive, expansion at FDR<0.05 versus reference and all other wells, an odds ratio above 5, and a frequency above 0.1% in two replicate wells were required. Clonotypes significantly expanded in SARS-CoV-2 spike wells and in at least one common cold coronavirus spike condition were defined as cross-reactive. CDR3 similarity was assessed by Levenshtein distance with the stringdist R package, and unrooted trees were built with ape in R 3.6.1. TCRdb took this table from immuneACCESS and kept in-frame rearrangements with V and J called. Such tables lack part of the clones; where checked against another copy, unresolved V genes explain under half of the gap, and the rest is unexplained. D and trimming were read from the DNA, whereas the V and J calls and clone size are those reported in that table. The sample contains over 80,000 clones, around 77% of them found a single time. More than 1% of the sample goes to the ten largest clones.

There are 16 amino acids in the CDR3, from cysteine to phenylalanine inclusive. Only CDR3 DNA remains: 48 bases, in frame from the first base. CDR1 LGHNA and CDR2 YSLEER were looked up in the germline V gene. Trimming at the junction amounts to 0 bases on V and 0 bases on J, and the germline ends lie 11 bases apart. The TCR sequence derives from a human donor who received a COVID-19 vaccine. The rearrangement combines TRBV4-3 with TRBJ1-2, with TRBD1 tentatively as D gene (5 bases match). Here the sequenced sample was CD4+ T cells from PBMCs cultured with HCoV-OC43 spike peptides, taken after COVID-19 vaccination. The cell subset or site label of this sample denotes: HCoV-OC43 spike overlapping peptide pool stimulation. In nucleotides, the sequence is TGCGCCAGCAGCCAAGACCCAGGGACCACTAACTATGGCTACACCTTC. It codes for CASSQDPGTTNYGYTF.